This T cell receptor beta chain derives from a study of breast tumors, draining lymph nodes, adjacent tissues. CDR1 is SEHNR, CDR2 FQNEAQ, per germline (reference sequence). CDR3 length: 13 residues. Trimming stripped 2 bases from V and 7 bases from J, with 11 bases between. Each CDR3 protein is one row after TCRdb ran MiXCR on the multiplex PCR reads. The sample has about 13,000 distinct CDR3 sequences, 40% to 55% seen once. The TCR comes from a female donor with breast cancer. Some clones in this sample may be carry-over from other donors' samples. This chain joins TRBV7-9 and TRBJ1-2; D unresolved. Sequencing was performed on tumor-adjacent breast tissue. CDR3: CASSLSDTPGYTF. CDR3 sequence (DNA): TGTGCCAGCAGCTTAAGCGACACACCTGGCTACACCTTC.